This T cell receptor beta chain is drawn from a study of blood T cell repertoires in COVID-19. Only in-frame clones appear in the TCRdb table, and some are missing; sequencing was by immunoSEQ multiplex PCR. The top ten hold less than 9% of the sample, which has 88,000 or so clones, 86% seen once. Germline CDR1 and CDR2: GTSNPN and SVGIG (reference sequence). V was cut by 5 bases and J by 1 base, with 11 bases left in between. The CDR3 covers 13 residues. The J gene is TRBJ1-1, the V gene TRBV30, with D possibly TRBD1 on 5 matching bases. Sequenced sample: peripheral blood. The source of this sequence is a man between 60 and 75 years old with acute or convalescent COVID-19. CDR3 bases: TGTGCCTGGGGTTTTGGACAGAACACTGAAGCTTTCTTT. Protein sequence: CAWGFGQNTEAFF.